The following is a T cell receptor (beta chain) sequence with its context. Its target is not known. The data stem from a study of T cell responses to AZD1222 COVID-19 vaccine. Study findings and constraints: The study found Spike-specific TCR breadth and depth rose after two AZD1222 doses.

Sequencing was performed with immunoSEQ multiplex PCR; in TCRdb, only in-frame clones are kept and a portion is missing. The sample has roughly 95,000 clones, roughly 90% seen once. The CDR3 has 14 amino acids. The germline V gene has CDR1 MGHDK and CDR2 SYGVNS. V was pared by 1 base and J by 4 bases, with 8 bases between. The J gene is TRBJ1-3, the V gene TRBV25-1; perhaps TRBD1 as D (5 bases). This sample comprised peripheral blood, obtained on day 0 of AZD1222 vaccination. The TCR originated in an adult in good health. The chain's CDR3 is CASSEWGSGNTIYF. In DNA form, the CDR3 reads TGTGCCAGCAGTGAATGGGGGTCGGGAAACACCATATATTTT.